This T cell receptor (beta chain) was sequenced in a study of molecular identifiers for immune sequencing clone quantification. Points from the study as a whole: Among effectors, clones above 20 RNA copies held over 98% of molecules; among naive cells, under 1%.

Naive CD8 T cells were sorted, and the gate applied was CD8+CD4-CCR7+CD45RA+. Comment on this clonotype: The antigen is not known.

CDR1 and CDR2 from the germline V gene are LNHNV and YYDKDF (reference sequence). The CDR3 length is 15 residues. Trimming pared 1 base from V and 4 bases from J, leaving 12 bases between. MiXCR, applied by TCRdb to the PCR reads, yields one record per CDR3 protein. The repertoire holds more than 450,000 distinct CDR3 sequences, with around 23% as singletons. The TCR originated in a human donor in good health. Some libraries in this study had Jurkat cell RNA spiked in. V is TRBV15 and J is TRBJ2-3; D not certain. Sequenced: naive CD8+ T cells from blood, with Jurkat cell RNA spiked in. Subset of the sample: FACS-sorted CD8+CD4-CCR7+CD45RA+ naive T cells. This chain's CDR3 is CATSRGVVGSDTQYF. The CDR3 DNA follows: TGTGCCACCAGCAGAGGGGTAGTAGGCTCAGATACGCAGTATTTT. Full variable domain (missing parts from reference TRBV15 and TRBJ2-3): DAMVIQNPRYQVTQFGKPVTLSCSQTLNHNVMYWYQQKSSQAPKLLFHYYDKDFNNEADTPDNFQSRRPNTSFCFLDIRSPGLGDTAMYLCATSRGVVGSDTQYFGPGTRLTVL.